Below, 5 T cell receptor beta chains from the same sample are listed, as sequenced in a study of human T cells and chemical hapten exposure. Time point in this sample: patch test 1, 2 weeks after DPC sensitization. As to treatment: therapeutic diphenylcyclopropenone sensitization with weekly scalp DPC. TCRdb re-called the RACE reads through MiXCR, storing one row per CDR3 protein. Of 350,000 or so distinct CDR3 sequences listed, under 8% are singletons. Sequences were derived from whole blood, sampled in connection with sensitization to the hapten diphenylcyclopropenone (DPC). The receptors were sampled from a woman aged 18-29 years with alopecia areata. Some clones in this sample may be carry-over from other donors' samples.

This clonotype was seen a few times. The chain couples TRBV5-1 to TRBJ1-4, with D tentatively TRBD1 (6 bases). The CDR3 runs to 15 residues. Trimming took off 4 bases at V and 4 bases at J, with 14 bases between the two ends. The germline CDR1 and CDR2 sequences are SGHRS and YFSETQ. CDR3 bases: TGCGCCAGCAGCCTGATACAGGGAATTAATGAAAAACTGTTTTTT. This codes for CASSLIQGINEKLFF.

This chain joins TRBV20-1 and TRBJ2-5; a possible D gene is TRBD1 (6 bases). This CDR3 is built from 13 residues. The germline V and J ends were trimmed by 1 base and 2 bases, with 8 bases remaining between them. Germline CDR1 reads DFQATT; CDR2 reads SNEGSKA (reference sequence). The DNA of the CDR3 is TGCAGTGCTAGAGGGACAGCTCAAGAGACCCAGTACTTC. As protein: CSARGTAQETQYF.

On this clonotype itself: Its ends do not fully match the called genes, so a read error is possible. V usage is TRBV12-3 or TRBV12-4 and J usage is TRBJ2-3; 11 nucleotides match TRBD2. The CDR3 is 16 residues long. DNA of the CDR3: TGTGCCAGCAGTTTGGAACTAGCGGGGGCGTTGGATACGCGGTATTTT. Translating gives CASSLELAGALDTRYF.

This clonotype has only a few counts. The chain has TRBV20-1 and TRBJ2-3; weak D call: TRBD2 (5 bases). With 3 bases removed from V and 0 bases from J, the gap between germline ends came to 16 bases. The germline V gene has CDR1 DFQATT and CDR2 SNEGSKA (reference sequence). CDR3 size: 16 residues. For the CDR3, the DNA is TGCAGTGCTAGTCTTAGGACTCGTACTAGCACAGATACGCAGTATTTT. This translates into CSASLRTRTSTDTQYF.

This chain links TRBV20-1 with TRBJ2-7; D is perhaps TRBD1 (6 bases). Trimming removed 5 bases at V and 0 bases at J, with 8 bases between. CDR1 is DFQATT, CDR2 SNEGSKA, per germline (reference sequence). CDR3 size: 12 residues. The CDR3 DNA sequence: TGCAGTGCTCGGGACAACTCCTACGAGCAGTACTTC. Translated: CSARDNSYEQYF.